Listed below are T cell receptor beta chains from one sample, sequenced in a study of blood T cells in healthy people across ages. TCRdb called the 5' RACE reads again in MiXCR, with one record for every CDR3 protein. The sample records about 800,000 distinct CDR3 sequences, around 45% being singletons. Sequencing used blood. Source of these receptors: a man aged 80 or over in good health. Each CDR3 is given with its conserved first and last residue. The D gene is left open where the match is weak. Clone size is not always given. Where it is, it says once, few, many or a class for expanded clones.

d_gene: .; abundance: .; j_gene: TRBJ1-2; v_gene: TRBV28; CDR3nt: TGTGCCAGCGATCACCCAGAAAACTATGGCTACACCTTC; CDR3aa: CASDHPENYGYTF
d_gene: .; abundance: many; j_gene: TRBJ2-5; v_gene: TRBV7-2; CDR3nt: TGTGCCAGCAGCTCCGCAGGGAGGGAGACCCAGTACTTC; CDR3aa: CASSSAGRETQYF
d_gene: .; abundance: few; j_gene: TRBJ1-5; v_gene: TRBV6-2/TRBV6-3; CDR3nt: TGTGCCAGCAGTTACGGGCCTCCCCGGGGCAATCAGCCCCAGCATTTT; CDR3aa: CASSYGPPRGNQPQHF
d_gene: .; abundance: .; j_gene: TRBJ1-1; v_gene: TRBV7-2; CDR3nt: TGTGCCAGCAGCTTAGCTGTAGGACAGGCTTTCTTT; CDR3aa: CASSLAVGQAFF
d_gene: TRBD2; abundance: once; j_gene: TRBJ2-5; v_gene: TRBV24-1; CDR3nt: TGTGCCACCGGGGAGGCGGGAGGTAAACAAGAGACCCAGTACTTC; CDR3aa: CATGEAGGKQETQYF
d_gene: TRBD2; abundance: few; j_gene: TRBJ2-7; v_gene: TRBV5-4; CDR3nt: TGTGCCAGCAGCCGGGACGGTTCGGGCGGGAGAGTCAACGAGCAGTACTTC; CDR3aa: CASSRDGSGGRVNEQYF
d_gene: TRBD1; abundance: .; j_gene: TRBJ2-7; v_gene: TRBV27; CDR3nt: TGTGCCAGCAGTCACGGGACAGGGGGCGCGTTCGAGCAGTACTTC; CDR3aa: CASSHGTGGAFEQYF
d_gene: TRBD1; abundance: .; j_gene: TRBJ2-2; v_gene: TRBV3-1; CDR3nt: TGTGCCAGCAGCCTGGGGACAGGCTCGAACACCGGGGAGCTGTTTTTT; CDR3aa: CASSLGTGSNTGELFF
d_gene: .; abundance: .; j_gene: TRBJ1-5; v_gene: TRBV10-3; CDR3nt: TGTGCCATCAGTGACCCCGCCCGCGGGTTTGGCAATCAGCCCCAGCATTTT; CDR3aa: CAISDPARGFGNQPQHF
d_gene: .; abundance: .; j_gene: TRBJ1-1; v_gene: TRBV15; CDR3nt: TGTGCCACCAGCAGGGCCAGGGGAAACACTGAAGCTTTCTTT; CDR3aa: CATSRARGNTEAFF
d_gene: TRBD1; abundance: .; j_gene: TRBJ2-1; v_gene: TRBV11-2; CDR3nt: TGTGCCAGCAGCCTTAGCGGAGACAGGGGCGATGAGCAGTTCTTC; CDR3aa: CASSLSGDRGDEQFF
d_gene: .; abundance: .; j_gene: TRBJ2-3; v_gene: TRBV5-1; CDR3nt: TGCGCCAGCAGCCGGAGGGGGGAAGGCACAGATACGCGGTATTTT; CDR3aa: CASSRRGEGTDTRYF
d_gene: TRBD2; abundance: few; j_gene: TRBJ2-1; v_gene: TRBV29-1; CDR3nt: TGCAGCCTGGGACTAGCGGAGTACAATGAGCAGTTCTTC; CDR3aa: CSLGLAEYNEQFF
d_gene: .; abundance: few; j_gene: TRBJ1-1; v_gene: TRBV4-1; CDR3nt: TGCGCCAGCAGCCGAGAGGCGAACACTGAAGCTTTCTTT; CDR3aa: CASSREANTEAFF
d_gene: TRBD2; abundance: .; j_gene: TRBJ2-5; v_gene: TRBV7-2; CDR3nt: TGTGCCAGCAGCTTATCGGGTGGTGTGGCTAGCGGGAGAGGGGAGACCCAGTACTTC; CDR3aa: CASSLSGGVASGRGETQYF
d_gene: .; abundance: .; j_gene: TRBJ2-1; v_gene: TRBV5-1; CDR3nt: TGCGCCAGCAGCGTGACAGCGAGGGGCTCCTACAATGAGCAGTTCTTC; CDR3aa: CASSVTARGSYNEQFF
d_gene: TRBD1; abundance: few; j_gene: TRBJ2-1; v_gene: TRBV15; CDR3nt: TGTGCCACCAGTACGGGACAGTCCTACAATGAGCAGTTCTTC; CDR3aa: CATSTGQSYNEQFF
d_gene: .; abundance: .; j_gene: TRBJ2-2; v_gene: TRBV5-1; CDR3nt: TGCGCCAGCAGCTATGAACAGGGTAGTGGCACCGGGGAGCTGTTTTTT; CDR3aa: CASSYEQGSGTGELFF
d_gene: .; abundance: .; j_gene: TRBJ1-1; v_gene: TRBV4-3; CDR3nt: TGCGCCAGCAGCCAAGTTTTTCTTGACACTGAAGCTTTCTTT; CDR3aa: CASSQVFLDTEAFF
d_gene: TRBD2; abundance: many; j_gene: TRBJ2-1; v_gene: TRBV12-3/TRBV12-4; CDR3nt: TGTGCCAGCAGTTATTCGGGACTAGGTAAAGTAAATGAGCAGTTCTTC; CDR3aa: CASSYSGLGKVNEQFF
d_gene: .; abundance: few; j_gene: TRBJ1-6; v_gene: TRBV5-1; CDR3nt: TGCGCCAGCAGCTTGGATTTTATTTCTGCAGCCTCACCCCTCCACTTT; CDR3aa: CASSLDFISAASPLHF
d_gene: TRBD2; abundance: .; j_gene: TRBJ2-7; v_gene: TRBV12-3/TRBV12-4; CDR3nt: TGTGCCAGCAGATACCGTAGCGGGAGCTCCTACGAGCAGTACTTC; CDR3aa: CASRYRSGSSYEQYF
d_gene: .; abundance: .; j_gene: TRBJ2-2; v_gene: TRBV7-2; CDR3nt: TGTGCCAGCAGCTTAGAATGGCACACCGGGGAGCTGTTTTTT; CDR3aa: CASSLEWHTGELFF
d_gene: TRBD2; abundance: .; j_gene: TRBJ2-3; v_gene: TRBV19; CDR3nt: TGTGCCAGTAAGACTAGCGGTGCAGATACGCAGTATTTT; CDR3aa: CASKTSGADTQYF
d_gene: .; abundance: .; j_gene: TRBJ2-5; v_gene: TRBV4-3; CDR3nt: TGCGCCAGCAGCCAAGATAAGGGGTTACGCGGGGAGACCCAGTACTTC; CDR3aa: CASSQDKGLRGETQYF
d_gene: .; abundance: .; j_gene: TRBJ2-3; v_gene: TRBV11-3; CDR3nt: TGTGCCAGCAGCTTCCAACAGTCCTACACAGATACGCAGTATTTT; CDR3aa: CASSFQQSYTDTQYF
d_gene: .; abundance: .; j_gene: TRBJ2-7; v_gene: TRBV2; CDR3nt: TGTGCCAGCAGTCTTCTCAGGGGTGACGAGCAGTACTTC; CDR3aa: CASSLLRGDEQYF
d_gene: TRBD1; abundance: few; j_gene: TRBJ2-5; v_gene: TRBV3-1; CDR3nt: TGTGCCAGCAGCCAGGCAGGGGGCAGAGAGCAGTACTTC; CDR3aa: CASSQAGGREQYF
d_gene: TRBD2; abundance: many; j_gene: TRBJ2-7; v_gene: TRBV5-1; CDR3nt: TGCGCCAGCAGTTGGACTAGCGGGAGTGGCGAGCAGTACTTC; CDR3aa: CASSWTSGSGEQYF
d_gene: .; abundance: few; j_gene: TRBJ1-6; v_gene: TRBV25-1; CDR3nt: TGTGCCAGCAGGAGCAGGGTAGATTCACCCCTCCACTTT; CDR3aa: CASRSRVDSPLHF
d_gene: .; abundance: few; j_gene: TRBJ2-3; v_gene: TRBV6-6; CDR3nt: TGTGCCAGCAGTAACCTGCCCGGGGGCACAGATACGCAGTATTTT; CDR3aa: CASSNLPGGTDTQYF
d_gene: .; abundance: few; j_gene: TRBJ2-1; v_gene: TRBV4-2; CDR3nt: TGTGCCAGCAGCCAAGATAATTTAATGGCTGAGCAGTTCTTC; CDR3aa: CASSQDNLMAEQFF
d_gene: TRBD2; abundance: .; j_gene: TRBJ2-7; v_gene: TRBV20-1; CDR3nt: TGCAGTGCTACTCCCCTGACTAGCGGACCCTACGGGCAGTACTTC; CDR3aa: CSATPLTSGPYGQYF
d_gene: .; abundance: .; j_gene: TRBJ1-4; v_gene: TRBV12-3/TRBV12-4; CDR3nt: TGTGCCAGCAGGCTGAATAATGAAAAACTGTTTTTT; CDR3aa: CASRLNNEKLFF
d_gene: TRBD2; abundance: .; j_gene: TRBJ2-7; v_gene: TRBV7-8; CDR3nt: TGTGCCAGCAGCTTAGAGACTAGCGGGAGCCACGAGCAGTACTTC; CDR3aa: CASSLETSGSHEQYF
d_gene: .; abundance: few; j_gene: TRBJ2-7; v_gene: TRBV7-9; CDR3nt: TGTGCCAGCAGCTTAGGGGTAGTAGACGAGCAGTACTTC; CDR3aa: CASSLGVVDEQYF
d_gene: .; abundance: .; j_gene: TRBJ2-2; v_gene: TRBV18; CDR3nt: TGTGCCAGCTCACTTATTCCCGGGACCGCGAACACCGGGGAGCTGTTTTTT; CDR3aa: CASSLIPGTANTGELFF
d_gene: TRBD1; abundance: .; j_gene: TRBJ2-1; v_gene: TRBV5-1; CDR3nt: TGCGCCAGCAGAAGGACAGGGGCGAACAATGAGCAGTTCTTC; CDR3aa: CASRRTGANNEQFF
d_gene: .; abundance: few; j_gene: TRBJ2-5; v_gene: TRBV28; CDR3nt: TGTGCCAGCAGTGACCGACAGGGACTCCAAGAGACCCAGTACTTC; CDR3aa: CASSDRQGLQETQYF
d_gene: .; abundance: .; j_gene: TRBJ2-5; v_gene: TRBV12-3/TRBV12-4; CDR3nt: TGTGCCAGCAGTGGGGGACGTTTCAATGAGCAGTACTTC; CDR3aa: CASSGGRFNEQYF
d_gene: .; abundance: .; j_gene: TRBJ2-7; v_gene: TRBV16; CDR3nt: TGTGCCAGCAGCCCCATTGAGGGGCCTCGCGAGCAGTACTTC; CDR3aa: CASSPIEGPREQYF
d_gene: .; abundance: many; j_gene: TRBJ1-1; v_gene: TRBV20-1; CDR3nt: TGCAGTGCCCCTCGGGGGGGGGCGAACACTGAAGCTTTCTTT; CDR3aa: CSAPRGGANTEAFF
d_gene: TRBD2; abundance: many; j_gene: TRBJ2-5; v_gene: TRBV11-3; CDR3nt: TGTGCCAGCAGCGCCCGACTAGCGGGCGCCCAAGAGACCCAGTACTTC; CDR3aa: CASSARLAGAQETQYF
d_gene: .; abundance: .; j_gene: TRBJ1-2; v_gene: TRBV6-5; CDR3nt: TGTGCCAGCAGTTATGTCAGGACGGCGGTCTTTGGCTACACCTTC; CDR3aa: CASSYVRTAVFGYTF
d_gene: TRBD2; abundance: .; j_gene: TRBJ2-7; v_gene: TRBV25-1; CDR3nt: TGTGCCAGCTCCAAGCGGGAGGGTTACGAGCAGTACTTC; CDR3aa: CASSKREGYEQYF
d_gene: .; abundance: few; j_gene: TRBJ1-2; v_gene: TRBV7-2; CDR3nt: TGTGCCAGCAGCTCGTACGGCCTACAGGGCTACACCTTC; CDR3aa: CASSSYGLQGYTF
d_gene: .; abundance: many; j_gene: TRBJ1-5; v_gene: TRBV7-2; CDR3nt: TGTGCCAGCAGCTTAGACACAGGGAGATATAGCAATCAGCCCCAGCATTTT; CDR3aa: CASSLDTGRYSNQPQHF
d_gene: TRBD1; abundance: many; j_gene: TRBJ2-1; v_gene: TRBV24-1; CDR3nt: TGTGCCACCAGTGATTTTACAGGGGGCTCCTACAATGAGCAGTTCTTC; CDR3aa: CATSDFTGGSYNEQFF
d_gene: TRBD2; abundance: .; j_gene: TRBJ2-3; v_gene: TRBV2; CDR3nt: TGTGCCAGCAGTGGAGTTCTAGCGGGGGGACAAGATACGCAGTATTTT; CDR3aa: CASSGVLAGGQDTQYF
d_gene: .; abundance: .; j_gene: TRBJ2-7; v_gene: TRBV29-1; CDR3nt: TGCAGCGTTGAGTTAAGTGGGGAGCAGTACTTC; CDR3aa: CSVELSGEQYF